This is a list of T cell receptor beta chains from one sample in a study of CD8 T cells in ankylosing spondylitis. TCRdb analysed the 5' RACE reads with MiXCR anew, one entry per CDR3 protein. The sample includes 310,000 or so distinct CDR3 sequences, around 20% of them seen just once. Sequencing used blood, either unsorted or a sorted T cell fraction (not recorded which). The receptors originated from a male donor with ankylosing spondylitis or in good health (not recorded which). Both conserved end residues are part of each CDR3. Fields, in order: J gene, clone size, D gene, V gene, CDR3 protein, CDR3 DNA. The D gene is left open where the match is weak. Size is omitted from some rows. Given values are once, few, many or a class for expanded clones.

j_gene: TRBJ2-5; abundance: .; d_gene: .; v_gene: TRBV6-5; CDR3aa: CASSYSGTSQETQYF; CDR3nt: TGTGCCAGCAGTTACTCCGGGACATCTCAAGAGACCCAGTACTTC
j_gene: TRBJ1-5; abundance: few; d_gene: .; v_gene: TRBV7-9; CDR3aa: CASSLVGGTQHF; CDR3nt: TGTGCCAGCAGCTTAGTGGGGGGAACCCAGCATTTT
j_gene: TRBJ1-1; abundance: .; d_gene: .; v_gene: TRBV20-1; CDR3aa: CSAGGGERMNTEAFF; CDR3nt: TGCAGTGCTGGTGGAGGGGAAAGGATGAACACTGAAGCTTTCTTT
j_gene: TRBJ2-3; abundance: .; d_gene: TRBD1; v_gene: TRBV18; CDR3aa: CASSPLGQGITDTQYF; CDR3nt: TGTGCCAGCTCACCACTCGGACAGGGGATCACAGATACGCAGTATTTT
j_gene: TRBJ2-3; abundance: few; d_gene: .; v_gene: TRBV6-1; CDR3aa: CASRQGPGGDTQYF; CDR3nt: TGTGCCAGCAGGCAGGGACCTGGAGGGGATACGCAGTATTTT
j_gene: TRBJ1-6; abundance: .; d_gene: TRBD1; v_gene: TRBV3-1; CDR3aa: CASGWGQNNSPLHF; CDR3nt: TGTGCCAGCGGATGGGGACAGAACAATTCACCCCTCCACTTT
j_gene: TRBJ2-2; abundance: .; d_gene: .; v_gene: TRBV7-6; CDR3aa: CASSLKEYGGELFF; CDR3nt: TGTGCCAGCAGCTTAAAGGAGTATGGCGGGGAGCTGTTTTTT
j_gene: TRBJ2-3; abundance: .; d_gene: .; v_gene: TRBV7-6; CDR3aa: CASSQGGTVTDTQYF; CDR3nt: TGTGCCAGCAGCCAGGGGGGAACCGTCACAGATACGCAGTATTTT
j_gene: TRBJ2-2; abundance: few; d_gene: TRBD1; v_gene: TRBV27; CDR3aa: CASLGQGNTGELFF; CDR3nt: TGTGCCAGCCTGGGACAGGGGAACACCGGGGAGCTGTTTTTT
j_gene: TRBJ2-5; abundance: many; d_gene: TRBD1; v_gene: TRBV12-3/TRBV12-4; CDR3aa: CASSLDRAETQYF; CDR3nt: TGTGCCAGCAGTTTGGACAGGGCAGAGACCCAGTACTTC
j_gene: TRBJ2-3; abundance: .; d_gene: TRBD2; v_gene: TRBV28; CDR3aa: CASSGLAGFTDTQYF; CDR3nt: TGTGCCAGCAGTGGACTAGCGGGGTTCACAGATACGCAGTATTTT
j_gene: TRBJ2-2; abundance: few; d_gene: .; v_gene: TRBV7-8; CDR3aa: CASRENRVATGELFF; CDR3nt: TGTGCCAGCAGAGAAAACAGGGTAGCCACCGGGGAGCTGTTTTTT
j_gene: TRBJ2-1; abundance: .; d_gene: .; v_gene: TRBV28; CDR3aa: CASKMELSSYNEQFF; CDR3nt: TGTGCCAGCAAGATGGAACTGAGCTCCTACAATGAGCAGTTCTTC